These 10 T cell receptor beta chains were all obtained from the same sample, sequenced in a study of STAT3 mutations in large granular lymphocyte leukemia. Here immunoSEQ multiplex PCR was the method, and the copy in TCRdb shows in-frame clones only, minus some. This sample contains some 2,200 clones. Whole-study findings and limits: In T-cell large granular lymphocyte leukemia, about half of patients showed multiple immunodominant subclonotypes.

Their recognized antigens are unknown. The sample was PBMCs. Receptors originate from a human donor with T large granular lymphocyte leukemia. The donor label of this sample is uncertain. Some clones in this sample may be carry-over from other donors' samples.

Regarding this clone: Since no conserved phenylalanine or tryptophan closes the CDR3, a read error is the likely cause. The DNA is left out, because the CDR3 cannot be placed on it with certainty; the CDR3 is given as TCRdb lists it. The chain couples TRBV7-9 to TRBJ1-2; the table's D call of TRBD1 was not tested on the DNA. The CDR3 has 8 amino acids, counting both end residues. The germline V gene encodes CDR1 SEHNR and CDR2 FQNEAQ (reference sequence). CDR3 sequence: CASSLGTS.

A word on this clone: This likely comes from a read error, as the CDR3 has no conserved phenylalanine or tryptophan at its end. The DNA is omitted, as the CDR3 cannot be located on it reliably, and the CDR3 follows TCRdb's listing. The rearrangement links TRBV5-5 to TRBJ1-6; TRBD1 was called by the table and not checked on the DNA. The CDR3 is made up of 12 amino acids, end residues included. CDR1 is SGHKS, CDR2 YYEKEE, per germline (reference sequence). CDR3 sequence reads: CASSEGQGPNSP.

With regard to this clone: No conserved phenylalanine or tryptophan is present at the end of the CDR3, so a read error is the likely explanation. The DNA is left out, because the CDR3 cannot be placed on it with certainty; the CDR3 is given as TCRdb lists it. The chain is built from TRBV7-9 and TRBJ1-5; no check of the table's D call, TRBD1, against the DNA was made. The CDR3 is 9 amino acids long, termini counted. The germline CDR1 and CDR2 sequences are SEHNR and FQNEAQ (reference sequence). The CDR3 sequence is CASSLEGGP.

As concerns this clone: The final CDR3 position lacks the conserved phenylalanine or tryptophan, pointing to a likely read error. Because the CDR3's place on the DNA is in doubt, the DNA is left out and the CDR3 is given as listed by TCRdb. J is TRBJ2-2 and V is TRBV7-2; TRBD1 is the table's D call and was not checked against the DNA. From its first to its last residue, the CDR3 has 10 amino acids. Germline CDR1 is SGHTA and CDR2 is FQGNSA. The CDR3 sequence: CASSPGATGE.

A word on this clone: A read error is likely, as this CDR3 ends without the conserved phenylalanine or tryptophan. The DNA is left out, because the CDR3 cannot be placed on it with certainty; the CDR3 is given as TCRdb lists it. The chain employs TRBV19 and TRBJ2-5; the DNA was not compared with TRBD2, the D call given in the table. The CDR3 adds up to 11 amino acids, both ends counted. The germline V gene encodes CDR1 LNHDA and CDR2 SQIVND (reference sequence). CDR3 protein: CATSRTHFLET.

A word on this clone: No conserved phenylalanine or tryptophan ends this CDR3, so it is likely a read error. No DNA is shown, since the ends of the CDR3 on it are uncertain; the CDR3 is the one TCRdb lists. CDR3 sequence reads: CASSDGTANEK. This rearrangement joins TRBV19 to TRBJ1-4; TRBD1 is taken as the D call from the table, unchecked against the DNA. CDR1 and CDR2 from the germline V gene are LNHDA and SQIVND (reference sequence). The CDR3 has 11 residues if both end residues are counted.

A word on this clone: Because the CDR3 is missing its conserved closing phenylalanine or tryptophan, this is likely a read error. The DNA is omitted, as the CDR3 cannot be located on it reliably, and the CDR3 follows TCRdb's listing. The chain recombines TRBV19 with TRBJ1-2. 10 amino acids form the CDR3, both terminal residues included. Per germline, CDR1 LNHDA and CDR2 SQIVND (reference sequence). The CDR3 loop reads CASSIGPDYG.

Comments on this clone: Since the CDR3 does not end with the conserved phenylalanine or tryptophan, this likely comes from a read error. The DNA is left out, because the CDR3 cannot be placed on it with certainty; the CDR3 is given as TCRdb lists it. The J gene is TRBJ1-1, the V gene TRBV20-1; TRBD1, the D gene given by the table, was not confirmed from the DNA. The CDR3 adds up to 10 amino acids, both ends counted. The germline V gene encodes CDR1 DFQATT and CDR2 SNEGSKA (reference sequence). The CDR3 spells CSAIIGQHTE.

For this clone: It is likely a read error, because the conserved phenylalanine at the end of the CDR3 is missing. The DNA is left out, because the CDR3 cannot be placed on it with certainty; the CDR3 is given as TCRdb lists it. The chain is built from TRBV5-6 and TRBJ2-7; the table's D gene call, TRBD2, was not cross checked with the DNA. Germline CDR1 reads SGHDT; CDR2 reads YYEEEE. The CDR3 comprises 9 residues, both ends counted. The CDR3 loop reads CASSLLTYE.

As concerns this clone: The final CDR3 position lacks the conserved phenylalanine or tryptophan, pointing to a likely read error. The DNA is omitted, as the CDR3 cannot be located on it reliably, and the CDR3 follows TCRdb's listing. The J gene is TRBJ2-5, the V gene TRBV11-2; TRBD1 is the table's D call, not checked against the DNA. Both ends counted, the CDR3 spans 11 residues. Germline assignment: CDR1 SGHAT and CDR2 FQNNGV. CDR3: CASSGSAGEET.